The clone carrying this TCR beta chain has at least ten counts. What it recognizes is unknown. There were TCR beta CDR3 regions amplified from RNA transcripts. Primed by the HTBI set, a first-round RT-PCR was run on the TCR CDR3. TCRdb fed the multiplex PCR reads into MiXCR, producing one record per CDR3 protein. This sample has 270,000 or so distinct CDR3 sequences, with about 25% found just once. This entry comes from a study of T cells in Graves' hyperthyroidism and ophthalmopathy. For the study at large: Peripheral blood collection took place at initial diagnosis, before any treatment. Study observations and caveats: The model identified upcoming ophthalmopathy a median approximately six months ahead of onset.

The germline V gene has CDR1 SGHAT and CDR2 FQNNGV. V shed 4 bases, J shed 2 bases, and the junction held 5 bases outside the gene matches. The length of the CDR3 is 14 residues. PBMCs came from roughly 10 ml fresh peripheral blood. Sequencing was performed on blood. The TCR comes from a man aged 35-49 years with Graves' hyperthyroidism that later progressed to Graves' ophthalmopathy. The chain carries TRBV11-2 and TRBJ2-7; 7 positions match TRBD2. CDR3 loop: CASSSLADPYEQYF. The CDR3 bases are TGTGCCAGCAGCTCCCTAGCGGACCCCTACGAGCAGTACTTC.